These 25 T cell receptor beta chains were all obtained from the same sample, sequenced in a study of Ad26.COV2.S vaccination and SARS-CoV-2 variants. Repertoires were generated with immunoSEQ multiplex PCR, while TCRdb's copy carries only in-frame clones and drops some. The data contain about 480,000 clones, around 90% of them singletons. Treatment described: 15 to 20 received Ad26.COV2.S at low or high dose, single or two shots; about 5 received placebo; per-sample allocation not given. Collection of the samples took place on day 63 after the first injection of vaccine or placebo. Sequenced material: peripheral blood, taken in a trial of Ad26.COV2.S vaccine versus placebo. These receptors were obtained from a person aged 18-65 years who received the Ad26.COV2.S COVID-19 vaccine or a placebo.

The chain recombines TRBV9 with TRBJ1-4, with D maybe TRBD1 (5 bases). The CDR3 sequence is 14 residues long. Per germline, CDR1 SGDLS and CDR2 YYNGEE. Trimming pared 3 bases from V and 7 bases from J, leaving 13 bases between. CDR3 protein: CASSAGAGGEKLFF. The DNA for the CDR3 is TGTGCCAGCAGCGCCGGGGCTGGGGGTGAAAAACTGTTTTTT.

This chain links TRBV6-5 with TRBJ1-3; no clear D. Trimming took 2 bases from V and 0 from J, leaving 8 bases between them. The CDR3 covers 15 residues. Germline assignment: CDR1 MNHEY and CDR2 SVGAGI. The CDR3 nucleotides are TGTGCCAGCAGTTACGGAAGTTCCTCTGGAAACACCATATATTTT. This translates into CASSYGSSSGNTIYF.

The CDR3 DNA is TGTGCCATCAGTGCGCTAGCGGGAGCCGGGGAGCTGTTTTTT. Translating gives CAISALAGAGELFF. The chain employs TRBV10-3 and TRBJ2-2; 10 bases agree with TRBD2. With V trimmed by 4 bases and J by 6 bases, 2 bases remained unmatched. This CDR3 comprises 14 residues. Germline loops: CDR1 ENHRY, CDR2 SYGVKD.

This clone turned up a few times. Other DNA variants within this sample encode the same CDR3. V gene TRBV5-1 combines with J gene TRBJ2-5; TRBD1 is a possible D gene (7 bases). CDR1 is SGHRS, CDR2 YFSETQ, per germline. The CDR3 is 15 amino acids. The ends were cut back, 0 bases at V and 2 bases at J, with 11 bases in the middle. The CDR3 nucleotides are TGCGCCAGCAGCTTGGTGGCAGGGGGGCAAGAGACCCAGTACTTC. Translation gives CASSLVAGGQETQYF.

This clone was found a few times. The V and J genes are TRBV19 and TRBJ2-1, with TRBD2 as a possible D gene (6 bases). Germline CDR1 is LNHDA and CDR2 is SQIVND (reference sequence). V lost 3 bases, J lost 0 bases, and 12 bases lay in between. The CDR3 is made up of 16 amino acids. CDR3 in amino acids: CASSINAGLSYNEQFF. The CDR3 DNA reads TGTGCCAGTAGTATTAATGCGGGACTCTCCTACAATGAGCAGTTCTTC.

The rearrangement links TRBV10-3 to TRBJ1-2, with 9 bases lining up with TRBD1. Germline V CDR1 and CDR2: ENHRY, SYGVKD. CDR3 length: 12 residues. With 6 bases clipped from V and 4 bases from J, the junction kept 0 bases outside the gene matches. The DNA of the CDR3 is TGTGCCATCAGGACAGGGGGCTATGGCTACACCTTC. The encoded protein is CAIRTGGYGYTF.

The chain combines TRBV25-1 with TRBJ1-1; D remains ambiguous. The germline CDR1 and CDR2 sequences are MGHDK and SYGVNS. CDR3 length: 14 residues. The V end was cut by 2 bases, the J end by 1 base, with 8 bases between. The CDR3 DNA sequence: TGTGCCAGCAGTGAAGGAAAGTGGAACACTGAAGCTTTCTTT. It translates to CASSEGKWNTEAFF.

This clone was seen only once. The CDR3 coding sequence is TGTGCCAGCAGTTTATATGGTGGGACCTCCTCCGGTGTTGAGCAGTTCTTC. Encoded protein: CASSLYGGTSSGVEQFF. This chain joins TRBV27 and TRBJ2-1; D could derive from TRBD1 or TRBD2 (5 bases each). Germline CDR1 is MNHEY and CDR2 is SMNVEV (reference sequence). The CDR3 consists of 17 residues. Trimming shortened V by 1 base and J by 9 bases, and 22 bases separated the two germline ends.

The rearrangement links TRBV30 to TRBJ2-1, with D possibly called TRBD1 or TRBD2 (5 bases each). The CDR3 totals 15 residues. Trimming stripped 8 bases from V and 4 bases from J, with 21 bases between. Germline V gene lookup returns CDR1 GTSNPN and CDR2 SVGIG (reference sequence). The CDR3 DNA follows: TGTGCCCTTGGTTTGGGGGTAGCTGAGTACAATGAGCAGTTCTTC. It translates to CALGLGVAEYNEQFF. Variable domain in full (rest from reference TRBV30 and TRBJ2-1): SQTIHQWPATLVQPVGSPLSLECTVEGTSNPNLYWYRQAAGRGLQLLFYSVGIGQISSEVPQNLSASRPQDRQFILSSKKLLLSDSGFYLCALGLGVAEYNEQFFGPGTRLTVL.

V gene TRBV19 combines with J gene TRBJ1-1; D is undetermined. The CDR3 consists of 12 residues. V was cut by 6 bases and J by 0 bases, with 5 bases left in between. The V gene's germline CDR1 is LNHDA and CDR2 SQIVND (reference sequence). CDR3 in DNA: TGTGCCAGTAGAGACATGAACACTGAAGCTTTCTTT. It codes for CASRDMNTEAFF. The entire variable domain, with the rest obtained from reference TRBV19 and TRBJ1-1, is as follows: DGGITQSPKYLFRKEGQNVTLSCEQNLNHDAMYWYRQDPGQGLRLIYYSQIVNDFQKGDIAEGYSVSREKKESFPLTVTSAQKNPTAFYLCASRDMNTEAFFGQGTRLTVV.

V gene TRBV28 combines with J gene TRBJ1-1; TRBD1 is a possible D gene (6 bases). The germline V gene has CDR1 MDHEN and CDR2 SYDVKM. The CDR3 has 17 residues. Trimming cost V 5 bases and J 0 bases, with 19 bases left between them. CDR3 DNA sequence: TGTGCCAGCAGTACAGTCAGGGGCGAAGAGATGAACACTGAAGCTTTCTTT. It encodes CASSTVRGEEMNTEAFF.

The rearrangement joins TRBV9 to TRBJ2-3; D gene unclear. V dropped 0 bases and J dropped 6 bases, with 5 bases sitting between them. Germline assignment: CDR1 SGDLS and CDR2 YYNGEE. The CDR3 spans 12 residues. CDR3 nucleotide sequence: TGTGCCAGCAGCGTAGGTTTCGATACGCAGTATTTT. It codes for CASSVGFDTQYF.

The V gene is TRBV6-6, the J gene TRBJ2-3, with a tentative D call TRBD1 (5 bases). Trimming stripped 10 bases from V and 6 bases from J, with 20 bases between. This CDR3 has 14 residues. CDR1 is MNHNY and CDR2 is SVGAGI in the germline V gene (reference sequence). Written as DNA, the CDR3 is TGTGCCACGGCCCTGGGGTCCAGGGCGGATACGCAGTATTTT. Translation gives CATALGSRADTQYF.

The chain is built from TRBV25-1 and TRBJ1-3, with D unresolved. Per germline, CDR1 MGHDK and CDR2 SYGVNS. This CDR3 has 14 amino acids. The V end lost 4 bases, the J end lost 2 bases, and 9 bases lay between the germline ends. The CDR3 DNA sequence: TGTGCCAGCAGTGGTGGTACAACTGGAAACACCATATATTTT. Amino acids: CASSGGTTGNTIYF.

The chain links TRBV7-9 to TRBJ2-2, with 9 positions matching TRBD2. Unmatched junction bases numbered 8, after V lost 4 bases and J lost 2 bases. Germline lookup yields CDR1 SEHNR and CDR2 FQNEAQ (reference sequence). The CDR3 consists of 17 residues. The CDR3 protein is CASSSNFGTSNTGELFF. The CDR3 DNA follows: TGTGCCAGCAGCTCAAATTTCGGGACTAGCAACACCGGGGAGCTGTTTTTT. Looking up the rest from reference TRBV7-9 and TRBJ2-2 gives the full variable domain: DTGVSQNPRHKITKRGQNVTFRCDPISEHNRLYWYRQTLGQGPEFLTYFQNEAQLEKSRLLSDRFSAERPKGSFSTLEIQRTEQGDSAMYLCASSSNFGTSNTGELFFGEGSRLTVL.

CDR3 DNA: TGTGCCGCCACGGGGGGGAATGAGCAGTTCTTC. It codes for CAATGGNEQFF. The chain employs TRBV28 and TRBJ2-1; 8 bases are a match to TRBD2. Germline CDR1 and CDR2: MDHEN and SYDVKM. The CDR3 has 11 amino acids. J gave up 7 bases and V 11 bases, and 4 bases lay outside the gene matches. The variable domain in full, completed from reference TRBV28 and TRBJ2-1, reads DVKVTQSSRYLVKRTGEKVFLECVQDMDHENMFWYRQDPGLGLRLIYFSYDVKMKEKGDIPEGYSVSREKKERFSLILESASTNQTSMYLCAATGGNEQFFGPGTRLTVL.

The rearrangement links TRBV4-3 to TRBJ2-4, with 7 bases lining up with TRBD1. CDR1 LGHNA and CDR2 YSLEER come from the germline V gene. The CDR3 covers 16 residues. J lost 6 bases, V lost 0 bases, and 8 bases had no gene match. CDR3 amino acids: CASSQDYRGQGNIQYF. The CDR3 DNA follows: TGCGCCAGCAGCCAAGATTATAGGGGGCAGGGAAACATTCAGTACTTC.

The chain employs TRBV9 and TRBJ2-2; 11 nucleotides match TRBD2. The J segment lost 5 bases and the V segment lost 4 bases, leaving 7 bases of the junction unmatched. There are 16 residues in the CDR3. The V gene's germline CDR1 is SGDLS and CDR2 YYNGEE. CDR3 residues: CASSRGLAEITGELFF. In nucleotides, the CDR3 is TGTGCCAGCAGCCGGGGACTAGCGGAAATTACCGGGGAGCTGTTTTTT.

There are a few counts of this clone. The V and J genes are TRBV28 and TRBJ1-1; D is undetermined. In germline, CDR1 is MDHEN, CDR2 SYDVKM. The CDR3 has 13 residues. V was clipped by 2 bases and J by 1 base, with 5 bases between them. The CDR3 DNA reads as TGTGCCAGCAGTTTAGGGCAGAACACTGAAGCTTTCTTT. This codes for CASSLGQNTEAFF.

This clone appeared once. The chain links TRBV30 to TRBJ2-1; the D gene could be TRBD1 or TRBD2 (5 bases each). Trimming cost V 2 bases and J 6 bases, with 20 bases left between them. In germline, CDR1 is GTSNPN, CDR2 SVGIG (reference sequence). This CDR3 spans 16 amino acids. The CDR3 nucleotides read TGTGCCTGGAGTCTCGGTTTGGGACGTTCCGGCAATGAGCAGTTCTTC. Translating gives CAWSLGLGRSGNEQFF.

The chain uses TRBV6-2 or TRBV6-3 and TRBJ2-1, with 9 bases identical to TRBD2. Germline V CDR1 and CDR2: MNHEY, SVGEGT. The CDR3 spans 14 residues. The trim removed 2 bases at V and 7 bases at J, leaving 3 bases unmatched. In nucleotides, the CDR3 is TGTGCCAGCAGTTACGGACTAGCGAGGAATGAGCAGTTCTTC. Translated, it gives CASSYGLARNEQFF.

This clone was found a few times. The chain combines TRBV5-1 with TRBJ1-1; the match to TRBD1 covers 11 bases. Trimming took 3 bases from V and 3 from J; bases not matched to a gene: 13. Germline-derived CDR1 and CDR2 are SGHRS and YFSETQ. This CDR3 region has 18 residues. CDR3: CASSWNLRDRGWDTEAFF. The DNA for the CDR3 is TGCGCCAGCAGCTGGAACCTCCGGGACAGGGGGTGGGACACTGAAGCTTTCTTT.

The CDR3 nucleotides are TGTGCCAGCAGTGAACCGGGACGAAGCGTCAATGAGCAGTTCTTC. Translation gives CASSEPGRSVNEQFF. This chain links TRBV25-1 with TRBJ2-1; perhaps D is TRBD1 or TRBD2 (5 bases each). The CDR3 spans 15 residues. V lost 2 bases, J lost 6 bases, and 14 bases lay in between. Germline V gene data show CDR1 as MGHDK and CDR2 as SYGVNS. The complete variable domain, with remaining parts taken from reference TRBV25-1 and TRBJ2-1, reads EADIYQTPRYLVIGTGKKITLECSQTMGHDKMYWYQQDPGMELHLIHYSYGVNSTEKGDLSSESTVSRIRTEHFPLTLESARPSHTSQYLCASSEPGRSVNEQFFGPGTRLTVL.

This clone was detected ten times or more. The genes are TRBV29-1 and TRBJ2-1; no firm D call. The CDR3 sequence is 13 residues long. V lost 7 bases and J lost 6, with 16 bases in between. Per germline, CDR1 SQVTM and CDR2 ANQGSEA. The CDR3 reads CSALGTPINEQFF. Written as DNA, the CDR3 is TGCAGCGCGCTCGGTACACCTATCAATGAGCAGTTCTTC.

This clone was counted a single time. The gene calls are TRBV29-1 and TRBJ2-1; tentative D call: TRBD2 (7 bases). The CDR3 has 11 amino acids. V was clipped by 4 bases and J by 10 bases, with 11 bases between them. CDR1 and CDR2 from the germline V gene are SQVTM and ANQGSEA. The CDR3 loop reads CSVARGGEQFF. CDR3 sequence (DNA): TGCAGCGTTGCCAGGGGAGGGGAGCAGTTCTTC.